There are many counts of the clone carrying this T cell receptor (beta chain). What it binds is not known. The sample belongs to a study of identical twins. Overall study results and limits: Modeled out-of-frame TCR alpha sharing in monozygotic twins fell below observed levels.

MiXCR, run by TCRdb on the 5' RACE reads, gives a single entry per CDR3 protein. Among a few hundred thousand distinct CDR3 sequences listed, about 8.5% were seen once. Trimming stripped 4 bases from V and 2 bases from J, with 12 bases between. There are 14 residues in the CDR3. Germline CDR1 reads SNHLY; CDR2 reads FYNNEI. Another study also made use of these data, one on yellow fever vaccine responses in identical twins. From that study: Twin vaccine T cell responses reportedly seemed partly convergent, partly personalized.

Sequencing was performed on CD8+ T cells sorted from blood. The chain recombines TRBV2 with TRBJ2-7; no clear D gene. The clonotype originates from a woman younger than 30 in good health. The CDR3 reads CASSAQVAAYEQYF. CDR3 DNA: TGTGCCAGCAGTGCCCAGGTAGCTGCCTACGAGCAGTACTTC.